One and the same sample provided the 17 T cell receptor beta chains below, sequenced in a study of T cells in tuberculosis. Produced via immunoSEQ multiplex PCR; TCRdb's table is partial and in-frame only. The sample yields 25,000 to 35,000 clones, roughly 93% seen once. The sample taken for sequencing was PBMCs. All receptors come from a donor aged 10 to 29 with latent tuberculosis or without tuberculosis infection.

The rearrangement uses TRBV6-4 and TRBJ2-2, with a tentative D call TRBD1 (5 bases). Germline V gene sequence: CDR1 MRHNA, CDR2 SNTAGT. CDR3 length: 13 amino acids. Trimming shortened V by 2 bases and J by 5 bases, and 6 bases separated the two germline ends. CDR3 residues: CASSDKGTGELFF. The CDR3 bases are TGTGCCAGCAGTGACAAGGGGACCGGGGAGCTGTTTTTT.

V and J are TRBV19 and TRBJ1-5, with D possibly matching TRBD1 (6 bases). V lost 6 bases and J lost 3, with 18 bases in between. The germline V gene encodes CDR1 LNHDA and CDR2 SQIVND (reference sequence). This CDR3 has 16 amino acids. The CDR3 is CASRGKRQALNQPQHF. Here the CDR3 DNA reads TGTGCCAGTAGGGGAAAACGACAGGCCCTCAATCAGCCCCAGCATTTT.

The V and J genes are TRBV4-3 and TRBJ1-1; D ambiguous. The CDR3 consists of 17 residues. V gave up 1 base and J gave up 6 bases, with 21 bases separating them. The germline V gene encodes CDR1 LGHNA and CDR2 YSLEER. The CDR3 DNA reads TGCGCCAGCAGCCAAGGTCCGAGAATCGGAGGACCGCCTGAAGCTTTCTTT. Its protein is CASSQGPRIGGPPEAFF.

The chain couples TRBV4-1 to TRBJ1-1; no clear D. CDR3 length equals 16 residues. CDR1 MGHRA and CDR2 YSYEKL come from the germline V gene. V lost 7 bases and J lost 0, with 18 bases in between. The CDR3, as DNA: TGCGCCAGCATAGGGAGCAAACTCCCGCTGAACACTGAAGCTTTCTTT. Encoded protein: CASIGSKLPLNTEAFF.

This CDR3 is CASSSQGGPSYGYTF. The CDR3 DNA reads TGTGCCAGCAGCTCACAGGGGGGGCCCTCCTATGGCTACACCTTC. The chain recombines TRBV5-5 with TRBJ1-2, with 8 bases aligning to TRBD1. V dropped 3 bases and J dropped 4; count of bases not matched to a gene: 8. Germline CDR1 is SGHKS and CDR2 is YYEKEE (reference sequence). The CDR3 runs to 15 residues.

The CDR3 loop reads CASSLNYEKLFF. The DNA for the CDR3 is TGTGCCAGCAGTCTAAACTATGAAAAACTGTTTTTT. The rearrangement joins TRBV2 to TRBJ1-4; D is ambiguous. The V gene lost 5 bases and the J gene lost 6 bases, with 7 bases spanning the gap. The CDR3 runs 12 residues. Germline V lookup: CDR1 SNHLY, CDR2 FYNNEI.

The V call is TRBV5-1, the J call TRBJ2-2; 9 bases are a match to TRBD2. With V trimmed by 3 bases and J by 2 bases, 5 bases remained unmatched. The CDR3 loop spans 16 amino acids. The germline CDR1 and CDR2 sequences are SGHRS and YFSETQ. CDR3 DNA: TGCGCCAGCAGCTACAGACTAGCGGTTAACACCGGGGAGCTGTTTTTT. The encoded protein is CASSYRLAVNTGELFF.

The chain has TRBV29-1 and TRBJ1-3; 9 bases match TRBD1. The CDR3 is made up of 15 amino acids. Germline CDR1 is SQVTM and CDR2 is ANQGSEA. Trimming cost V 3 bases and J 2 bases; bases outside gene matches: 5. CDR3 DNA sequence: TGCAGCGTTGAGCCTACAGGGGGCACTGGAAACACCATATATTTT. Its translation: CSVEPTGGTGNTIYF. The complete variable domain, with remaining parts taken from reference TRBV29-1 and TRBJ1-3, reads SAVISQKPSRDICQRGTSLTIQCQVDSQVTMMFWYRQQPGQSLTLIATANQGSEATYESGFVIDKFPISRPNLTFSTLTVSNMSPEDSSIYLCSVEPTGGTGNTIYFGEGSWLTVV.

This chain links TRBV10-1 with TRBJ2-7; tentatively, D is TRBD2 (5 bases). CDR3 length: 13 residues. The V and J ends lost 7 bases and 2 bases respectively, with 12 bases between them. In germline, CDR1 is WNHNN, CDR2 SYGVQD (reference sequence). The chain's CDR3 is CASMRAQPYEQYF. The CDR3 coding sequence is TGCGCCAGCATGAGGGCCCAGCCCTACGAGCAGTACTTC.

The V call is TRBV21-1, the J call TRBJ1-1; the table's D call of TRBD1 was not tested on the DNA. TRBV21-1 is an annotated pseudogene. The CDR3 extends over 14 amino acids. CDR3 bases: TGTGCCAGCAGAGTCATTACAATTCGCACTGAAGCTTTCTTT. Encoded protein: CASRVITIRTEAFF.

The chain employs TRBV6-5 and TRBJ1-6; 8 nucleotides align to TRBD1. The V and J ends lost 0 bases and 10 bases, in that order; junction bases with no gene match: 5. This CDR3 contains 15 residues. The germline CDR1 and CDR2 sequences are MNHEY and SVGAGI. DNA for the CDR3: TGTGCCAGCAGTTACTCGTACAGGGGGATATCACCCCTCCACTTT. Its protein is CASSYSYRGISPLHF.

The chain carries TRBV19 and TRBJ2-2, with 10 bases identical to TRBD1. CDR1 is LNHDA, CDR2 SQIVND, per germline (reference sequence). The CDR3 contains 17 residues. Trimming at V came to 3 bases and at J to 7 bases, leaving 11 bases not matched to a gene. The DNA of the CDR3 is TGTGCCAGTAGTATGGGGGGACAGGGGATATTCCACGGGGAGCTGTTTTTT. This translates into CASSMGGQGIFHGELFF.

In this sample, this clone turned up once. The V and J genes are TRBV5-1 and TRBJ1-2, with TRBD1 identical over 7 bases. This CDR3 spans 15 amino acids. Germline CDR1 SGHRS, CDR2 YFSETQ. The J segment lost 2 bases and the V segment lost 4 bases, leaving 8 bases of the junction unmatched. CDR3 residues: CASSDWTGTNYGYTF. The CDR3 DNA reads as TGCGCCAGCAGCGATTGGACAGGAACAAACTATGGCTACACCTTC.

CDR3 loop: CASSLTSGASYEQYF. CDR3 coding DNA: TGTGCCAGCAGCTTGACTAGCGGGGCCTCCTACGAGCAGTACTTC. The V call is TRBV27, the J call TRBJ2-7; the match to TRBD2 covers 11 bases. The CDR3 has 15 residues. V lost 6 bases, J lost 0 bases, and 4 bases stayed unmatched. Per the germline V gene, CDR1 is MNHEY and CDR2 is SMNVEV (reference sequence).

To note about this clone: Other nucleotide sequences from this sample produce the same CDR3. This rearrangement joins TRBV5-4 to TRBJ2-7; 7 nucleotides align to TRBD1. The junction had 6 bases not matched to a gene; V was cut back by 4 bases and J by 2 bases. The CDR3 is 14 amino acids. From germline, CDR1 is SGHNT and CDR2 YYREEE (reference sequence). CDR3 sequence reads: CASSNRDRTYEQYF. Here the CDR3 DNA reads TGTGCCAGCAGCAACCGGGACAGAACCTACGAGCAGTACTTC.

V is TRBV2 and J is TRBJ2-1; 9 positions match TRBD2. Losses at the gene ends were 8 bases for V and 6 bases for J; bases not matched to a gene: 5. The CDR3 length is 13 residues. Germline V gene data show CDR1 as SNHLY and CDR2 as FYNNEI. CDR3 nucleotide sequence: TGTGCCAGCCTAGGACTAGCGACCAATGAGCAGTTCTTC. Protein product: CASLGLATNEQFF.

The chain is built from TRBV10-1 and TRBJ2-1, with 13 bases lining up with TRBD2. V lost 6 bases to trimming and J lost 6 bases; unmatched junction nucleotides: 5. CDR3 length: 15 amino acids. In germline, CDR1 is WNHNN, CDR2 SYGVQD (reference sequence). This chain's CDR3 is CASSTGLAGINEQFF. The CDR3 nucleotides read TGCGCCAGCAGCACGGGACTAGCGGGGATCAATGAGCAGTTCTTC.